Each of the 26 T cell receptor beta chains below was sequenced from the same sample in a study of T cells in Graves' hyperthyroidism and ophthalmopathy. Amplification targeted TCR beta CDR3 regions from RNA transcripts. The primer set for the first-round RT-PCR of the TCR CDR3 was HTBI. TCRdb re-analysed the multiplex PCR reads in MiXCR, keeping a single row per CDR3 protein. The top ten clones hold less than 25% of a sample with roughly 360,000 distinct CDR3 sequences, about 13% of them seen once. The sample taken for sequencing was blood. These receptor sequences come from a man in his thirties or forties with Graves' hyperthyroidism that later progressed to Graves' ophthalmopathy.

There are many counts of this clonotype. The chain carries TRBV5-6 and TRBJ2-1; 9 nucleotides match TRBD2. Trimming at V came to 4 bases and at J to 9 bases, leaving 17 bases not matched to a gene. The CDR3 is 17 amino acids. Per the germline V gene, CDR1 is SGHDT and CDR2 is YYEEEE. The CDR3 nucleotides read TGTGCCAGCAGCCCTCCCGGGGGCGGGGGGGCCTTAAGTGAGCAGTTCTTC. Translated: CASSPPGGGGALSEQFF.

This clonotype has ten or more counts. The chain couples TRBV12-5 to TRBJ1-1, with D perhaps matching TRBD1 (6 bases). The length of the CDR3 is 14 residues. V lost 2 bases and J 5 bases, leaving 12 bases between the germline ends. Germline CDR1 LGHNT, CDR2 FRNRAP. The CDR3 DNA reads as TGTGCTAGTGGTTTGATGGGGGGCGAAACTGAAGCTTTCTTT. This encodes CASGLMGGETEAFF.

This clonotype came up many times. The rearrangement joins TRBV6-1 to TRBJ2-5; D is unresolved. From germline, CDR1 is MNHNS and CDR2 SASEGT. V lost 2 bases, J lost 1 base, and 11 bases lay in between. The CDR3 runs 15 residues. The CDR3 region has the DNA TGTGCCAGCAGTGAAAGGTGGGCCAGCCAAGAGACCCAGTACTTC. Amino acids: CASSERWASQETQYF.

This clonotype has ten or more counts. The gene calls are TRBV11-3 and TRBJ2-7, with 9 bases that match TRBD1. CDR3 length: 15 residues. Trimming cost V 4 bases and J 1 base; bases outside gene matches: 5. Germline CDR1 SGHNT, CDR2 YENEEA. CDR3 in DNA: TGTGCCAGCAGCTACGGACAGGGGCCGTCCTACGAGCAGTACTTC. Amino acids: CASSYGQGPSYEQYF.

The chain combines TRBV27 with TRBJ2-7; 9 bases are a match to TRBD2. Germline CDR1 and CDR2: MNHEY and SMNVEV (reference sequence). J was trimmed by 5 bases and V by 3 bases; bases with no gene match: 5. This CDR3 is built from 14 residues. The CDR3 coding sequence is TGTGCCAGCAGTTTGGCCGGGACTAGCAACGAGCAGTACTTC. Translated, it gives CASSLAGTSNEQYF.

This clonotype turned up a few times. This rearrangement joins TRBV6-1 to TRBJ2-5, with 8 bases matching TRBD1. The CDR3 has 15 amino acids. With 9 bases clipped from V and 4 bases from J, the junction kept 13 bases outside the gene matches. Germline V gene sequence: CDR1 MNHNS, CDR2 SASEGT. DNA of the CDR3: TGTGCCAGTCTGGGCTATACAGGGGGTGTAGAGACCCAGTACTTC. This sequence encodes CASLGYTGGVETQYF.

Many counts were recorded for this clonotype. This chain links TRBV5-1 with TRBJ2-3, with TRBD2 as a possible D gene (5 bases). The CDR3 is 14 residues long. Germline CDR1 and CDR2: SGHRS and YFSETQ. The V end was cut by 2 bases, the J end by 2 bases, with 9 bases between. DNA of the CDR3: TGCGCCAGCAGCTTCTGGACTGACACAGATACGCAGTATTTT. This sequence encodes CASSFWTDTDTQYF.

This clonotype was observed a handful of times. V usage is TRBV7-6 and J usage is TRBJ2-5, with 10 bases fitting TRBD1. The CDR3 has 16 amino acids. Per the germline V gene, CDR1 is SGHVS and CDR2 is FNYEAQ. Germline trimming cut 2 bases from V and 4 bases from J; bases unmatched to any gene: 7. The CDR3 nucleotides read TGTGCCAGCAGCTTAAGACAGGGGGCGAGAGGAGAGACCCAGTACTTC. It specifies CASSLRQGARGETQYF.

There are many counts of this clonotype. The CDR3 DNA follows: TGTGCCAGCAGTGACGCGGCCCAGGGGGCTGGCTACACCTTC. As protein: CASSDAAQGAGYTF. This chain uses TRBV6-1 with TRBJ1-2; 8 bases agree with TRBD1. Germline loops: CDR1 MNHNS, CDR2 SASEGT. After removal of 3 bases from V and 7 bases from J, the junction contained 7 bases not matched to a gene. This CDR3 has 14 amino acids.

This clonotype was seen many times. This rearrangement joins TRBV28 to TRBJ2-7; D might be TRBD1 (6 bases). Germline V gives CDR1 MDHEN, CDR2 SYDVKM. The length of the CDR3 is 11 residues. V was shortened by 6 bases and J by 3 bases, with 6 bases between the two germline ends. The CDR3 sequence is CASSRGYEQYF. Written as DNA, the CDR3 is TGTGCCAGCAGCAGGGGCTACGAGCAGTACTTC.

The DNA of the CDR3 is TGTGCCAGCAGCTTAGCGGTACTAGCGGGCAGCACCGGGGAGCTGTTTTTT. As protein: CASSLAVLAGSTGELFF. This chain uses TRBV7-9 with TRBJ2-2, with TRBD2 matching 9 bases. Germline V gene sequence: CDR1 SEHNR, CDR2 FQNEAQ (reference sequence). V shed 0 bases, J shed 4 bases, and the junction held 6 bases outside the gene matches. CDR3 length equals 17 residues.

This clonotype was seen repeatedly, ten times or more. The V gene is TRBV12-3 or TRBV12-4, the J gene TRBJ1-1; no clear D. The V gene lost 3 bases and the J gene lost 5 bases, with 7 bases spanning the gap. This CDR3 is 12 amino acids long. Here the CDR3 DNA reads TGTGCCAGCAGTTTCGTGGTGACTGAAGCTTTCTTT. Translating gives CASSFVVTEAFF.

This clonotype has a handful of counts. The chain combines TRBV25-1 with TRBJ2-1; TRBD2 agrees at 11 bases. The CDR3 is 17 amino acids. Germline-derived CDR1 and CDR2 are MGHDK and SYGVNS. V was clipped by 5 bases and J by 0 bases; unmatched bases: 6. The CDR3 protein is CASSTLAGGISYNEQFF. In nucleotides, the CDR3 is TGTGCCAGCAGTACCCTAGCGGGGGGCATCTCCTACAATGAGCAGTTCTTC.

This clonotype showed up just once. A much larger clone lies one base from this, so it may be a read error. The chain joins TRBV20-1 to TRBJ2-2; D unclear. Germline-derived CDR1 and CDR2 are DFQATT and SNEGSKA (reference sequence). This CDR3 is 15 amino acids long. CDR3 protein: CSARDYLSNAGELFF. CDR3 bases: TGCAGTGCTAGAGATTACCTCTCGAACGCCGGGGAGCTGTTTTTT.

Turning to this clonotype: Just one base apart from a much larger clone, this may be a read error. This rearrangement joins TRBV11-2 to TRBJ2-5, with TRBD1 as a possible D gene (6 bases). CDR3 length equals 16 residues. CDR1 is SGHAT, CDR2 FQNNGV, per germline. Between the trimmed V and J ends, which lost 5 bases and 5 bases, there was a span of 21 bases. For the CDR3, the DNA is TGTGCCAGCAGCGTAACGTACAGGGCTCTCCTCGAGACCCAGTACTTC. Its protein is CASSVTYRALLETQYF.

This clonotype was seen many times. The chain employs TRBV12-5 and TRBJ1-4; 9 nucleotides match TRBD1. The ends lost 7 bases at V and 8 bases at J; junction bases unmatched: 8. The CDR3 length is 14 residues. CDR1 LGHNT and CDR2 FRNRAP come from the germline V gene. The CDR3 reads CASARGQGWEKLFF. For the CDR3, the DNA is TGTGCTAGTGCCCGGGGACAGGGATGGGAAAAACTGTTTTTT.

This clonotype was counted ten times or more. This sequence joins TRBV4-1 and TRBJ1-1, with TRBD1 identical over 8 bases. CDR3 length equals 15 residues. Germline V gene lookup returns CDR1 MGHRA and CDR2 YSYEKL. The J segment lost 1 base and the V segment lost 4 bases, leaving 5 bases of the junction unmatched. The CDR3 protein is CASSRGQGQNTEAFF. Here the CDR3 DNA reads TGCGCCAGCAGCCGAGGACAGGGCCAGAACACTGAAGCTTTCTTT.

The sample holds a few counts of this clonotype. The rearrangement joins TRBV6-2 or TRBV6-3 to TRBJ1-2, with D possibly matching TRBD1 (5 bases). Germline-derived CDR1 and CDR2 are MNHEY and SVGEGT. CDR3 size: 14 residues. Between the trimmed V and J ends, which lost 7 bases and 7 bases, there was a span of 19 bases. CDR3 sequence: CASTDGASKGGYTF. The CDR3 nucleotides are TGTGCCAGCACCGACGGGGCCAGTAAAGGTGGCTACACCTTC.

This clonotype has more than one count but fewer than ten. This chain connects TRBV27 to TRBJ1-2; 9 bases map to TRBD1. CDR1 MNHEY and CDR2 SMNVEV come from the germline V gene (reference sequence). The CDR3 covers 13 residues. With 3 bases clipped from V and 7 bases from J, the junction kept 3 bases outside the gene matches. CDR3 loop: CASSFRTGAGYTF. The CDR3 DNA reads as TGTGCCAGCAGTTTCCGGACAGGGGCTGGCTACACCTTC.

This clonotype showed up many times. The chain's CDR3 is CASSEGWTQYNEQFF. The DNA of the CDR3 is TGTGCCAGCAGTGAAGGGTGGACCCAGTACAATGAGCAGTTCTTC. The V gene is TRBV6-1, the J gene TRBJ2-1; D is ambiguous. Germline V gene sequence: CDR1 MNHNS, CDR2 SASEGT. V was shortened by 1 base and J by 4 bases, with 11 bases between the two germline ends. CDR3 size: 15 residues.

In its sample, this clonotype was seen many times. The rearrangement links TRBV2 to TRBJ2-1; D unclear. The germline V gene encodes CDR1 SNHLY and CDR2 FYNNEI. CDR3 length equals 10 residues. V lost 6 bases and J lost 5, with 2 bases in between. CDR3 loop: CASSDNEQFF. For the CDR3, the DNA is TGTGCCAGCAGCGACAATGAGCAGTTCTTC.

The rearrangement links TRBV7-6 to TRBJ2-3; 12 bases fit TRBD2. The CDR3 loop spans 15 amino acids. The trim removed 5 bases at V and 4 bases at J, leaving 4 bases unmatched. Germline V CDR1 and CDR2: SGHVS, FNYEAQ. The CDR3 DNA reads TGTGCCAGCAGCACAACTAGCGGGGGGCCAGATACGCAGTATTTT. Its protein is CASSTTSGGPDTQYF.

This clonotype was recorded at least ten times. The chain couples TRBV2 to TRBJ2-3, with TRBD2 matching 8 bases. The CDR3 is 14 residues long. V shed 6 bases, J shed 4 bases, and the junction held 6 bases outside the gene matches. The germline V gene encodes CDR1 SNHLY and CDR2 FYNNEI. CDR3 in amino acids: CASSPGGDADTQYF. Here the CDR3 DNA reads TGTGCCAGCAGCCCGGGGGGGGACGCAGATACGCAGTATTTT.

As to this clonotype: The junction departs from the called germline gene at one end, perhaps through a read error. The CDR3: CSARTWGKQPQDF. As DNA, the CDR3 is TGCAGTGCTAGAACCTGGGGCAAGCAGCCCCAGGATTTT. The chain recombines TRBV20-1 with TRBJ1-5; a weak D match, TRBD1 (5 bases). Germline V lookup: CDR1 DFQATT, CDR2 SNEGSKA (reference sequence). The CDR3 runs to 13 residues.

This sequence joins TRBV7-9 and TRBJ2-5, with 12 bases that match TRBD1. The CDR3 runs 16 residues. The V and J ends lost 5 bases and 0 bases, in that order; junction bases with no gene match: 4. In germline, CDR1 is SEHNR, CDR2 FQNEAQ (reference sequence). The CDR3 region is CASSVGTGGYQETQYF. The CDR3 DNA reads as TGTGCCAGCAGCGTCGGGACAGGGGGCTACCAAGAGACCCAGTACTTC.

This clonotype has at least ten counts. V usage is TRBV2 and J usage is TRBJ2-2; possibly TRBD1 or TRBD2 for D (5 bases each). V shed 8 bases and J shed 1 base, with 17 bases lying between them. CDR3 length: 16 amino acids. Looked up from germline, CDR1 is SNHLY and CDR2 is FYNNEI. The CDR3 sequence: CASCQRGIGNTGELFF. CDR3 in DNA: TGTGCCAGCTGCCAGAGGGGTATCGGGAACACCGGGGAGCTGTTTTTT. Drawing the rest from reference TRBV2 and TRBJ2-2, the complete variable domain is EPEVTQTPSHQVTQMGQEVILRCVPISNHLYFYWYRQILGQKVEFLVSFYNNEISEKSEIFDDQFSVERPDGSNFTLKIRSTKLEDSAMYFCASCQRGIGNTGELFFGEGSRLTVL.